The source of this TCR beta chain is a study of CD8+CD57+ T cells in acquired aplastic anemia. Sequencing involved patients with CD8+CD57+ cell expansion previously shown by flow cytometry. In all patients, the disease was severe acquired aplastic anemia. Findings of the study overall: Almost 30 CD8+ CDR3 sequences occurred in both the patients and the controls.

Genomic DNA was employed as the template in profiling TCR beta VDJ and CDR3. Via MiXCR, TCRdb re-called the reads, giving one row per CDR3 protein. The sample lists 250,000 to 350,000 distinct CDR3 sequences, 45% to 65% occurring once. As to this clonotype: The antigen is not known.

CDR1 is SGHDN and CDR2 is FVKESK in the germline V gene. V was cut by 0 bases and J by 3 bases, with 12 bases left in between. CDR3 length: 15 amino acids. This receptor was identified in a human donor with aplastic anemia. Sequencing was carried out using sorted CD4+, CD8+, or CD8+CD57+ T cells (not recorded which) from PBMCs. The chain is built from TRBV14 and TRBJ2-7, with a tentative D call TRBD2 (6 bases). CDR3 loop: CASSQDGGVNYEQYF. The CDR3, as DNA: TGTGCCAGCAGCCAAGACGGCGGGGTTAACTACGAGCAGTACTTC.